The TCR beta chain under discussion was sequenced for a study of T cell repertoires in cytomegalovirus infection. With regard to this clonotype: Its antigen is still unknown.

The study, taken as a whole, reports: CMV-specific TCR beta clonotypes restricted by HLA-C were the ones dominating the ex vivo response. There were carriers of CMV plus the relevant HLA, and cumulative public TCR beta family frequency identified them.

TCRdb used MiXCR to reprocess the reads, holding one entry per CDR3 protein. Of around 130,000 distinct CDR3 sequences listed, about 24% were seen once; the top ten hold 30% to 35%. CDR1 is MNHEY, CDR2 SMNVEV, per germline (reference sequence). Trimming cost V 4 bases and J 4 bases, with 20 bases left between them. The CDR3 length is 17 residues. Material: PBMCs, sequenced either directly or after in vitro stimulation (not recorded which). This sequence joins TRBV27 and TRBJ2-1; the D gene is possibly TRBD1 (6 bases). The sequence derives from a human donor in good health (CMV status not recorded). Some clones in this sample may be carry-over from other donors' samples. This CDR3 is CASSSSPGHLTYNEQFF. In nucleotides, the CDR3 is TGTGCCAGCAGTTCTTCACCGGGACATCTTACATACAATGAGCAGTTCTTC.